This T cell receptor (beta chain) was recovered during a study of blood T cell repertoires in COVID-19. At the level of the study: Sources were T cells, B-cell-depleted T cells, or PBMCs; the material itself was cDNA or gDNA.

Original handling: It was from reference gene primer amplification that nucleated cell counts were estimated. Repertoires were generated with immunoSEQ multiplex PCR, while TCRdb's copy carries only in-frame clones and drops some. V and J calls and clone size are copied from that table; D and trimming were computed from the DNA. The sample lists 20,000 to 30,000 clones, approximately 82% occurring once. The CDR3 runs to 14 residues. Looked up from germline, CDR1 is ENHRY and CDR2 is SYGVKD. The J segment lost 10 bases and the V segment lost 4 bases, leaving 6 bases of the junction unmatched. The V call is TRBV10-3, the J call TRBJ2-1; 11 nucleotides agree with TRBD1. The sequence derives from a human donor in a cohort sampled during active COVID-19. The sequenced material came from peripheral blood. The CDR3 loop is CAISAEDRGREQFF. CDR3 sequence (DNA): TGTGCCATCAGTGCCGAGGACAGGGGGCGGGAGCAGTTCTTC.